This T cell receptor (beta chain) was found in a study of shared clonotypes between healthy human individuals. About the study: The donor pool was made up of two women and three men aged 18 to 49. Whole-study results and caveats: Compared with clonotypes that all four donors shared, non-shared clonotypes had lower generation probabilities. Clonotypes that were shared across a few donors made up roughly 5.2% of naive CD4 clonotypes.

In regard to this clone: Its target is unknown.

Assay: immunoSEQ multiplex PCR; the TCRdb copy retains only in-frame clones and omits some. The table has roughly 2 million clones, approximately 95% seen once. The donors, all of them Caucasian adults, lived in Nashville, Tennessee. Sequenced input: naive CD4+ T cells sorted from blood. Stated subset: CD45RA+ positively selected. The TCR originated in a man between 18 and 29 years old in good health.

CDR3 coding DNA: TGCGCCAGTGATTCGGCTCGGAGCACAGATACGCAGTATTTT. Its translation: CASDSARSTDTQYF. The V gene is TRBV5-1, the J gene TRBJ2-3; D gene unclear. Trimming shortened V by 8 bases and J by 0 bases, and 13 bases separated the two germline ends. CDR1 is SGHRS, CDR2 YFSETQ, per germline. This CDR3 region has 14 residues.